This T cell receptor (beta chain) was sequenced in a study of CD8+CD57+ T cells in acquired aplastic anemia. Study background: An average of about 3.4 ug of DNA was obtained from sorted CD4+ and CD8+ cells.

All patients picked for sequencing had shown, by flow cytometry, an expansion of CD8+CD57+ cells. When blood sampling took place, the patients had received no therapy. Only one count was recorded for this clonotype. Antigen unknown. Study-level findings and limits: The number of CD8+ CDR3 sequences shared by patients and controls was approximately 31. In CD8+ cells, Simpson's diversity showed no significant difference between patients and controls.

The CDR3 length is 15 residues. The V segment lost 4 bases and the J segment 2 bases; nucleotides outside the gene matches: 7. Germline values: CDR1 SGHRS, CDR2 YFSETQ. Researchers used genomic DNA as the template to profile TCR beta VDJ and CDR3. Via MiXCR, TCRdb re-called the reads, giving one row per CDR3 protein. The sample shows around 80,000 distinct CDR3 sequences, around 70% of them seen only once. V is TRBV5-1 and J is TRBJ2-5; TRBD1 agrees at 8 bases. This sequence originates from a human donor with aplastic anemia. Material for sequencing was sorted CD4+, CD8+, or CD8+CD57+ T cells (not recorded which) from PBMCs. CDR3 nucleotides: TGCGCCAGCAGCCTAGGACAGGGAAGGCAAGAGACCCAGTACTTC. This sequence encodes CASSLGQGRQETQYF.